A selection of T cell receptor beta chains follows, all from one sample in a study of T cell changes during pregnancy in multiple sclerosis. The data were produced by immunoSEQ multiplex PCR, yet TCRdb's version contains in-frame clones alone and is incomplete. The table has about 73,000 clones, 85% to 95% seen once. The source material was peripheral blood, sampled in the third trimester of pregnancy. The receptors derive from a female donor in good health, enrolled as a control in a pregnancy study. The CDR3 runs from the conserved cysteine through the conserved F or W. D genes are given only for firm matches. Expanded clones get a size class; other rows say once, few or many, or leave the size out.

d_call j_call cdr3_length clone_size v_call cdr3_aa cdr3_nt
TRBD2 TRBJ2-5 18 - TRBV5-1 CASSLGQFGLAAGETQYF TGCGCCAGCAGCTTGGGACAGTTTGGACTAGCGGCGGGAGAGACCCAGTACTTC
- TRBJ1-1 14 - TRBV13 CASSLNQGNTEAFF TGTGCCAGCAGCTTAAATCAGGGGAACACTGAAGCTTTCTTT
- TRBJ1-1 13 - TRBV25-1 CASSEYGAGRAFF TGTGCCAGCAGTGAATATGGGGCAGGGCGGGCTTTCTTT
- TRBJ2-3 14 - TRBV11-3 CASSLASRTDTQYF TGTGCCAGCAGCTTAGCGTCGAGAACAGATACGCAGTATTTT
- TRBJ1-6 13 - TRBV19 CASTWGLGSPLHF TGTGCCAGTACGTGGGGGCTGGGTTCACCCCTCCACTTT
- TRBJ2-7 13 - TRBV19 CASSPRETYEQYF TGTGCCAGCAGTCCTCGCGAAACCTACGAGCAGTACTTC
TRBD2 TRBJ2-1 15 - TRBV10-3 CAIGSGRTTYNEQFF TGTGCCATCGGAAGCGGGAGGACTACCTACAATGAGCAGTTCTTC
- TRBJ2-7 17 - TRBV7-2 CASSLYRGASGTYEQYF TGTGCCAGCAGCTTATATCGGGGGGCTAGCGGAACCTACGAGCAGTACTTC
TRBD1 TRBJ2-7 18 - TRBV18 CASSPTGTGGLQPYEQYF TGTGCCAGCTCACCAACCGGGACAGGGGGCCTTCAACCCTACGAGCAGTACTTC
TRBD2 TRBJ2-1 14 - TRBV18 CASSTSGRANEQFF TGTGCCAGCTCCACTAGCGGGAGGGCCAATGAGCAGTTCTTC
- TRBJ2-7 14 once TRBV6-1 CASSDRLQRHEQYF TGTGCCAGCAGTGATAGACTTCAACGGCACGAGCAGTACTTC
TRBD1 TRBJ2-5 15 - TRBV7-8 CASSILQGAGETQYF TGTGCCAGCAGCATCTTACAGGGGGCTGGGGAGACCCAGTACTTC
TRBD2 TRBJ2-5 23 - TRBV2 CASSEAGIEGRREGESNSETQYF TGTGCCAGCAGTGAAGCCGGAATTGAGGGGAGGCGGGAGGGGGAATCGAATTCGGAGACCCAGTACTTC
TRBD2 TRBJ2-2 18 - TRBV27 CASSLSDLAGGYTGELFF TGTGCCAGCAGTTTATCGGACCTAGCGGGGGGGTACACCGGGGAGCTGTTTTTT
TRBD1 TRBJ2-7 16 - TRBV7-9 CASSPLHRGPSYEQYF TGTGCCAGCAGCCCTCTCCACAGGGGTCCCTCCTACGAGCAGTACTTC
- TRBJ1-1 14 - TRBV7-2 CASSSGFYGTEAFF TGTGCCAGCAGCTCAGGGTTTTACGGCACTGAAGCTTTCTTT
- TRBJ1-1 13 - TRBV2 CASKRTGDTEAFF TGTGCCAGCAAACGGACGGGGGACACTGAAGCTTTCTTT
- TRBJ2-6 18 - TRBV7-2 CASRNKDRKASGANVLTF TGTGCCAGCAGGAATAAAGACAGAAAAGCCTCTGGGGCCAACGTCCTGACTTTC
- TRBJ2-7 15 - TRBV5-1 CASSLARLGAYEQYF TGCGCCAGCAGCTTGGCCAGACTAGGGGCCTACGAGCAGTACTTC
- TRBJ2-5 15 once TRBV30 CAWSTAGTSSETQYF TGTGCCTGGAGTACGGCGGGAACCTCATCAGAGACCCAGTACTTC
TRBD2 TRBJ2-5 11 - TRBV6-5 CASTSGAAQYF TGTGCCAGCACTAGCGGGGCGGCCCAGTACTTC
TRBD1 TRBJ1-4 14 - TRBV6-5 CASSPGQRNEKLFF TGTGCCAGCAGCCCGGGACAGAGGAATGAAAAACTGTTTTTT
- TRBJ2-1 15 - TRBV5-1 CASSLAGGLGYEQFF TGCGCCAGCAGCTTGGCCGGCGGGCTAGGGTATGAGCAGTTCTTC
- TRBJ2-1 17 - TRBV15 CATSRGWLASSYNEQFF TGTGCCACCAGCAGAGGTTGGCTAGCAAGCTCCTACAATGAGCAGTTCTTC
TRBD2 TRBJ2-3 14 - TRBV28 CASTGGLAGDTQYF TGTGCCAGCACCGGGGGACTAGCGGGAGATACGCAGTATTTT
- TRBJ2-7 19 - TRBV7-9 CASSTHEWRGQIRPYEQYF TGTGCCAGCAGCACCCACGAATGGAGGGGGCAAATACGACCCTACGAGCAGTACTTC
- TRBJ1-5 15 once TRBV6-1 CASTPGRYSNQPQHF TGTGCCAGCACCCCGGGGAGATATAGCAATCAGCCCCAGCATTTT
- TRBJ2-1 16 - TRBV6-5 CASSYPGAGGYNEQFF TGTGCCAGCAGTTACCCGGGGGCAGGGGGCTACAATGAGCAGTTCTTC
TRBD1 TRBJ1-1 13 - TRBV27 CASSGQVISEAFF TGTGCCAGCAGCGGACAGGTTATATCTGAAGCTTTCTTT
- TRBJ2-3 12 - TRBV5-5 CASSSGPDTQYF TGTGCCAGCAGCTCCGGTCCAGATACGCAGTATTTT
- TRBJ2-1 13 - TRBV5-1 CASSLGTTNEQFF TGCGCCAGCAGCTTGGGGACTACCAATGAGCAGTTCTTC
TRBD1 TRBJ2-1 15 - TRBV2 CASSEGQFSYNEQFF TGTGCCAGCAGTGAGGGACAGTTCTCCTACAATGAGCAGTTCTTC
TRBD2 TRBJ2-7 16 - TRBV4-3 CASSQRTSGTFYEQYF TGCGCCAGCAGCCAAAGGACTAGCGGAACGTTCTACGAGCAGTACTTC
- TRBJ2-5 15 - TRBV7-2 CASSLGASKYETQYF TGTGCCAGCAGCTTAGGGGCTAGCAAATACGAGACCCAGTACTTC
- TRBJ2-1 15 few TRBV28 CASSFSGRSYNEQFF TGTGCCAGCAGTTTTTCCGGTCGGTCCTACAATGAGCAGTTCTTC
TRBD1 TRBJ1-2 14 once TRBV5-5 CASSRDRRNYGYTF TGTGCCAGCAGCCGGGACAGGAGAAACTATGGCTACACCTTC
- TRBJ2-2 17 - TRBV7-9 CASSPPTGVGNTGELFF TGTGCCAGCAGCCCCCCGACCGGGGTGGGGAACACCGGGGAGCTGTTTTTT
TRBD1 TRBJ2-5 14 - TRBV7-4 CASSRTGHQETQYF TGTGCCAGCAGTAGGACAGGGCACCAAGAGACCCAGTACTTC
- TRBJ2-2 14 few TRBV10-3 CAIMGASYAGELFF TGTGCCATCATGGGGGCCTCATACGCCGGGGAGCTGTTTTTT
TRBD1 TRBJ2-1 13 - TRBV27 CASSGTGPNEQFF TGTGCCAGCAGCGGGACAGGACCCAATGAGCAGTTCTTC
- TRBJ2-7 12 - TRBV6-1 CASRETDYEQYF TGTGCCAGCAGGGAGACAGACTACGAGCAGTACTTC
TRBD1 TRBJ1-5 17 once TRBV7-2 CASSFGVLTGANQPQHF TGTGCCAGCAGCTTCGGGGTTCTGACAGGGGCCAATCAGCCCCAGCATTTT
- TRBJ2-6 15 - TRBV30 CAWTRGVSGANVLTF TGTGCCTGGACCCGCGGGGTTTCTGGGGCCAACGTCCTGACTTTC
TRBD1 TRBJ1-5 13 - TRBV15 CATRQGTDQPQHF TGTGCCACCAGACAGGGGACTGATCAGCCCCAGCATTTT
TRBD2 TRBJ2-5 16 - TRBV9 CASSVGIAGNQETQYF TGTGCCAGCAGCGTAGGGATAGCGGGTAATCAAGAGACCCAGTACTTC
- TRBJ2-3 14 - TRBV5-1 CASSLKGVTDTQYF TGCGCCAGCAGCTTGAAAGGGGTCACAGATACGCAGTATTTT
- TRBJ1-1 15 few TRBV12-2 CASRLMTGRNTEAFF TGTGCAAGTCGCTTAATGACAGGGAGGAACACTGAAGCTTTCTTT
TRBD1 TRBJ2-7 15 once TRBV6-1 CASSVYGTGEGEQYF TGTGCCAGCAGTGTATATGGGACAGGGGAGGGAGAGCAGTACTTC
- TRBJ2-7 14 - TRBV19 CASSIDSDPYEQYF TGTGCCAGTAGTATAGACAGCGATCCCTACGAGCAGTACTTC
TRBD2 TRBJ2-5 12 - TRBV29-1 CSVGAGGETQYF TGCAGCGTTGGGGCGGGGGGGGAGACCCAGTACTTC
- TRBJ2-7 13 - TRBV4-1 CASSLTSSYEQYF TGCGCCAGCAGCCTCACATCCTCCTACGAGCAGTACTTC
- TRBJ2-3 14 - TRBV7-2 CASSLGQGSDTQYF TGTGCCAGCAGCTTAGGGCAGGGGTCAGATACGCAGTATTTT
TRBD1 TRBJ2-4 16 - TRBV19 CASTHLPGRGKDIQYF TGTGCCAGTACCCATCTCCCAGGCAGGGGGAAGGACATTCAGTACTTC
- TRBJ2-3 13 - TRBV6-4 CASSDSVRGTQYF TGTGCCAGCAGTGACTCGGTCAGGGGCACGCAGTATTTT
TRBD1 TRBJ1-5 14 - TRBV30 CAWGRTGNNQPQHF TGTGCCTGGGGAAGGACAGGTAACAATCAGCCCCAGCATTTT